Following are 16 T cell receptor beta chains from one sample sequenced in a study of a mutant IDH1 vaccine in newly diagnosed glioma. Time point in this sample: week 23, last vaccination. Vaccination comprised doses that each held 300 ug of mutant IDH1 20-mer peptide, plus topical imiquimod. No antigen has been assigned to these receptors. Sequenced by immunoSEQ multiplex PCR; TCRdb stores in-frame clones only, minus some. The sample has about 82,000 clones, 85% seen once. The specimen was PBMCs, collected from a glioma patient whose treatment included an IDH1 peptide vaccine. These receptors all stem from a man younger than 40 with glioma. Some clones in this sample may be carry-over from other donors' samples.

The genes are TRBV7-9 and TRBJ2-1; 10 bases are shared with TRBD1. The ends lost 8 bases at V and 5 bases at J; junction bases unmatched: 9. This CDR3 is 15 amino acids long. The germline CDR1 and CDR2 sequences are SEHNR and FQNEAQ (reference sequence). This chain's CDR3 is CASPPLGQGNNEQFF. In DNA form, the CDR3 reads TGTGCCAGCCCACCTTTGGGACAGGGGAACAATGAGCAGTTCTTC.

The V gene is TRBV6-5, the J gene TRBJ1-2, with D possibly TRBD1 on 5 matching bases. The V gene's germline CDR1 is MNHEY and CDR2 SVGAGI. This CDR3 region has 16 residues. V gave up 4 bases and J gave up 6 bases, with 21 bases separating them. CDR3 protein: CASSSFGREVADGYTF. CDR3 nucleotide sequence: TGTGCCAGCAGTTCGTTTGGCAGGGAGGTCGCGGATGGCTACACCTTC.

This clone was recorded once. The chain's CDR3 is CASRAGTLSFEQYF. The DNA of the CDR3 is TGTGCCAGCAGAGCCGGGACACTGTCTTTCGAGCAGTACTTC. The rearrangement joins TRBV28 to TRBJ2-7, with a tentative D call TRBD1 (6 bases). The germline gives CDR1 MDHEN, CDR2 SYDVKM. This CDR3 is 14 amino acids long. V was cut by 6 bases and J by 6 bases, with 18 bases left in between.

The rearrangement uses TRBV5-5 and TRBJ1-1; TRBD1 might be the D (6 bases). V was cut by 5 bases and J by 3 bases, with 11 bases left in between. The CDR3 extends over 13 amino acids. CDR1 SGHKS and CDR2 YYEKEE come from the germline V gene (reference sequence). CDR3 in amino acids: CASSRDTHTEAFF. The CDR3 DNA is TGTGCCAGCAGTCGGGACACCCACACTGAAGCTTTCTTT.

This chain connects TRBV27 to TRBJ2-3; 7 nucleotides match TRBD2. Germline loops: CDR1 MNHEY, CDR2 SMNVEV (reference sequence). The ends lost 6 bases at V and 3 bases at J; junction bases unmatched: 6. The CDR3 sequence is 14 residues long. The DNA of the CDR3 is TGTGCCAGCAGGGGAGGGGTCATTACAGATACGCAGTATTTT. This gives the protein CASRGGVITDTQYF.

The chain combines TRBV21-1 with TRBJ2-6; TRBD1, the D gene given by the table, was not confirmed from the DNA. TRBV21-1 is termed a pseudogene. This CDR3 comprises 17 residues. The CDR3 spells CASSSNGARGGANVLTF. The CDR3 bases are TGTGCCAGCAGCAGCAACGGGGCCAGGGGAGGGGCCAACGTCCTGACTTTC.

The CDR3 bases are TGTGCCAGCAGCTCTTCCCAGGGTGGGCCCTACGAGCAGTACTTC. It specifies CASSSSQGGPYEQYF. The chain carries TRBV5-6 and TRBJ2-7; the D gene is possibly TRBD1 (5 bases). This CDR3 has 15 amino acids. Germline assignment: CDR1 SGHDT and CDR2 YYEEEE. The V and J ends lost 3 bases and 2 bases respectively, with 15 bases between them.

In this sample, this clone turned up once. The chain uses TRBV30 and TRBJ2-3; 10 positions match TRBD2. V trimming: 3 bases; J trimming: 8 bases; junction bases outside the gene matches: 11. Germline CDR1 reads GTSNPN; CDR2 reads SVGIG (reference sequence). This CDR3 comprises 15 residues. The CDR3 DNA sequence: TGTGCCTGGAGCCTAGCGGGGGTTAGGCGGGGTACGCAGTATTTT. This codes for CAWSLAGVRRGTQYF.

The chain couples TRBV4-1 to TRBJ1-2, with 7 bases that match TRBD1. This CDR3 has 15 residues. Germline assignment: CDR1 MGHRA and CDR2 YSYEKL. V lost 4 bases and J lost 1; bases outside the gene matches: 6. The CDR3 DNA reads TGCGCCAGCAGCCGAGCACAGGGGAATAACTATGGCTACACCTTC. It codes for CASSRAQGNNYGYTF.

This chain connects TRBV25-1 to TRBJ1-1; D perhaps matches TRBD1 (5 bases). This CDR3 is built from 13 residues. The V gene's germline CDR1 is MGHDK and CDR2 SYGVNS. The germline V and J ends were trimmed by 6 bases and 1 base, with 9 bases remaining between them. This CDR3 reads CASRETENTEAFF. CDR3 DNA sequence: TGTGCCAGCAGAGAGACAGAGAACACTGAAGCTTTCTTT.

Only one count was recorded for this clone. The chain links TRBV28 to TRBJ1-2; 7 nucleotides match TRBD1. CDR1 is MDHEN, CDR2 SYDVKM, per germline. CDR3 length: 14 residues. V lost 5 bases, J lost 4 bases, and 7 bases stayed unmatched. The CDR3 region has the DNA TGTGCCAGCAGTCCCGGGACAGTCCCCTATGGCTACACCTTC. It specifies CASSPGTVPYGYTF.

The genes are TRBV6-4 and TRBJ1-1, with D possibly TRBD1 on 6 matching bases. The V end lost 6 bases, the J end lost 1 base, and 12 bases lay between the germline ends. CDR3 length: 14 amino acids. The germline V gene encodes CDR1 MRHNA and CDR2 SNTAGT. The CDR3 here is CASSQDRTNTEAFF. The DNA of the CDR3 is TGTGCCAGCAGCCAGGACAGAACGAACACTGAAGCTTTCTTT.

The chain is built from TRBV6-5 and TRBJ1-1, with D possibly matching TRBD1 (5 bases). This CDR3 region has 15 residues. Germline CDR1 MNHEY, CDR2 SVGAGI. The V gene lost 4 bases and the J gene lost 0 bases, with 12 bases spanning the gap. The CDR3 DNA reads as TGTGCCAGCAGTTTCAGGGACGGTTTGAACACTGAAGCTTTCTTT. Protein: CASSFRDGLNTEAFF.

The chain combines TRBV2 with TRBJ2-7; tentative D call: TRBD1 (6 bases). The CDR3 sequence is 14 residues long. Looked up from germline, CDR1 is SNHLY and CDR2 is FYNNEI. Between the trimmed V and J ends, which lost 8 bases and 5 bases, there was a span of 19 bases. CDR3: CASDPGVPFNEQYF. DNA for the CDR3: TGTGCCAGCGACCCAGGGGTTCCGTTCAACGAGCAGTACTTC.

The chain combines TRBV7-2 with TRBJ2-2; unclear D gene. V was pared by 1 base and J by 4 bases, with 10 bases between. The CDR3 is 15 amino acids. The germline CDR1 and CDR2 sequences are SGHTA and FQGNSA. This CDR3 reads CASSLVGVFTGELFF. For the CDR3, the DNA is TGTGCCAGCAGCTTAGTGGGCGTTTTCACCGGGGAGCTGTTTTTT. Combining the CDR3 with reference TRBV7-2 and TRBJ2-2 gives the whole variable domain GAGVSQSPSNKVTEKGKDVELRCDPISGHTALYWYRQSLGQGLEFLIYFQGNSAPDKSGLPSDRFSAERTGGSVSTLTIQRTQQEDSAVYLCASSLVGVFTGELFFGEGSRLTVL.

CDR3 sequence (DNA): TGTGCCAGCAGCTTACGCCCGACCTACGAGCAGTACTTC. Its protein product is CASSLRPTYEQYF. The chain recombines TRBV11-3 with TRBJ2-7, with D hard to call. The CDR3 sequence is 13 residues long. Germline V lookup: CDR1 SGHNT, CDR2 YENEEA. The V end was cut by 2 bases, the J end by 2 bases, with 7 bases between.